This TCR beta chain emerged from a study of blood T cells in healthy people across ages (dated by TCRdb to about 2015). Context from the whole study: In model experiments, template switching captured about one uniquely barcoded TCR beta cDNA molecule for every two T cells. Using deep sequencing normalized with unique cDNA molecular identifiers, the study measured how TCR beta repertoire diversity changes with age. The donors were divided into four age groups: young (average about 15 years), middle-aged (about 39), aged (approximately 64) and long-lived (more than 75). To avoid experimental bias, donors of different ages were distributed randomly across sequencing lanes. Using the same blood draw, the study looked at two additional independent replicas of 1 million unique cDNA reads for two donors, one aged 18 to 30 and the other aged 80 or older.

Details on this clonotype: It lacks a known antigen. There are no base qualities to consult, and no much larger clone falls within one base.

What the work shows at the level of the full study, not this receptor alone: Compared with the aged group, the long-lived group had more naive CD4+ T cells, fewer expanded clones and increased TCR diversity, a pattern suggesting age selection. Estimates of total diversity based on one million sequenced T cells were regarded as lower bounds and as underestimates. Conclusive comparison of naive and antigen-experienced compartments was prevented by the profiling of bulk unsorted PBMCs. The percentage of naive T cells measured by flow cytometry correlated strongly with observed TCR beta diversity. Because donor CMV infection status was unknown, age-related changes in expanded clonotypes were potentially confounded. Observed TCR beta diversity per million T cells fell roughly linearly with age, and a significant reduction was already apparent by age roughly 41.

Cut back by 7 bases and 2 bases, the V and J ends lie 14 bases apart. Via the germline V gene (reference sequence), CDR1 is MNHNY and CDR2 SVGAGI. Its CDR3 holds 14 amino acids, cysteine through phenylalanine. Only the CDR3 DNA is retained, 42 bases long and in frame from the first base. The donors were roughly 39 Caucasian individuals from Russia, aged about 6 to 95 years, who were systemically healthy. About 9.8 milliliters of peripheral blood were drawn from each donor into EDTA-treated Vacutainer tubes. Ficoll-Paque density-gradient centrifugation was used to isolate PBMCs, with at least 7 million per sample. Trizol reagent was used to extract total RNA from the PBMCs, yielding at least 6 micrograms per sample. The percentages of naive CD45RAhigh/CD27high T cells were determined by flow cytometry on a PBMC aliquot from every donor. Receptor amplification or capture employed 5' RACE. This sample was sequenced with an Illumina HiSeq 2500. The second PCR ran for about 6 to 12 cycles and used a J-beta primer mix along with a sample-barcoded 5' primer. A unique molecular identifier was introduced onto each TCR beta cDNA molecule by a template-switch 5' adaptor carrying 12 random nucleotides. At least 3 million CDR3-containing paired-end reads were obtained from each sample. First-strand cDNA was synthesized from all RNA with the Mint cDNA synthesis kit, primed by a TRBC-specific oligonucleotide. Following uracil-DNA glycosylase treatment, a first 18-cycle PCR with universal primers M1SS and BC2_uni_R was performed on all cDNA. Per the original workflow: For normalization, 1 million high-quality reads were randomly selected from each sample, with every read carrying a distinct molecular identifier. Reads sharing molecular identifiers were discarded rather than binned into consensus sequences. CDR3 identification, clonotype clustering and error correction used MiTCR with a Q25 quality threshold and the strictest error-elimination algorithm. A nonparametric unseen species model using Euler transformation provided a lower-bound estimate of total TCR beta diversity. TCRdb reran the public reads through fastp at Q25 and MiXCR, keeping productive beta chains. When rows share a CDR3 protein, they turn into one entry using the most common DNA and genes. In this record, the V and J calls reflect TCRdb's handling and not the investigators' own analysis. Within this sample are roughly 1.5 million distinct CDR3 sequences, with approximately 43% of them counted one time only. The ten largest clonotypes hold around 4% of the sample.

Sequenced input: blood. The clonotype comes from a woman between 18 and 29 years old in good health. The chain is encoded by TRBV6-6 joined to TRBJ2-5; the D gene is possibly TRBD1 or TRBD2, with 5 bases matching each. The nucleotides read TGTGCCAGCACCCAGAGTGGGACGCAAGAGACCCAGTACTTC. It is translated as CASTQSGTQETQYF.